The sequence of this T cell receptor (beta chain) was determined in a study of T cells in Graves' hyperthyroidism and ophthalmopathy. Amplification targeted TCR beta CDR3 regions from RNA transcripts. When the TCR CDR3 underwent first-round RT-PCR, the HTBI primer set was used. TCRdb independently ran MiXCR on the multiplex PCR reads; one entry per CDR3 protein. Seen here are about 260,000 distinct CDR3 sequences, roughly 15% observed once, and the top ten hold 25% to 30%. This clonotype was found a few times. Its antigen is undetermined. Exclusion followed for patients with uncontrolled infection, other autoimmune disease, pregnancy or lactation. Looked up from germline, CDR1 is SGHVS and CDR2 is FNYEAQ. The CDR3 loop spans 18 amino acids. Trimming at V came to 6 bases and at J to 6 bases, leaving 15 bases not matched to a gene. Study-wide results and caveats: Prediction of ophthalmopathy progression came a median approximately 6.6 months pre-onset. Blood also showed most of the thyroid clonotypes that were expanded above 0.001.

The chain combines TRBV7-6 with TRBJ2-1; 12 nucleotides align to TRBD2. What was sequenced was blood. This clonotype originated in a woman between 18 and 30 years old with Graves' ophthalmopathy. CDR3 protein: CASSFLAGGLSLRNEQFF. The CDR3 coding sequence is TGTGCCAGCAGTTTCCTAGCGGGGGGGCTATCCCTTCGCAATGAGCAGTTCTTC.